Below, one T cell receptor beta chain is given with its context. This clonotype has a handful of counts. The antigen it recognizes is unknown. Base qualities are not provided; no much larger clone lies one nucleotide away. The CDR3 holds 15 amino acids from the cysteine to the phenylalanine. Only CDR3 DNA remains: 45 bases, in frame from the first base. CDR1 SGHRS and CDR2 YFSETQ were looked up in the germline V gene. Compared with germline, V lacks 4 bases and J lacks 4 bases; bases without a gene match: 7. These data are taken from a study of Graves' ophthalmopathy and Graves' hyperthyroidism (dated by TCRdb to 2016 to 2019). Concerning the study at large: Stable hyperthyroidism was defined as no progression to ophthalmopathy within 18 months of follow-up. To tell Graves' ophthalmopathy apart from Graves' hyperthyroidism, and to predict which patients would progress to ophthalmopathy, the study relied on TCR beta repertoire signatures. In total, approximately 140 blood samples were TCR-sequenced: 40 to 45 ophthalmopathy, 75 hyperthyroidism and some 17 hyperthyroidism-to-ophthalmopathy patients. To explore V-J signatures distinguishing ophthalmopathy from hyperthyroidism, a discovery set of more than 95 patients (roughly 45 ophthalmopathy, roughly 60 stable hyperthyroidism) was enrolled. An independent validation cohort was composed of 18 hyperthyroidism patients and about 17 patients who later progressed from hyperthyroidism to ophthalmopathy. In six or seven hyperthyroidism patients, the T-cell repertoires found in thyroid tissue were compared with those found in blood. Following sampling, methimazole starting at 30 mg daily was administered to hyperthyroidism patients, and high-dose intravenous methylprednisolone was administered to ophthalmopathy patients. The paper as a whole reports these results and caveats: In validation, the model predicted ophthalmopathy progression with 70.59% sensitivity and 72% to 80% specificity; around twelve predicted patients were CT-confirmed with GO in a median of approximately 6.2 months. Among expanded thyroid clonotypes with frequency above 0.001, most also showed up in blood, which suggests that blood repertoires may reflect the thyroid immune response. No statistical method was used to predetermine the sample size, and group allocation was not hidden from the investigators. In cross-validation, the 13-signature model distinguished ophthalmopathy from stable hyperthyroidism with less than 90% sensitivity and around 83% specificity, while in the test set the corresponding values were approximately 79% and 70%.

For repertoire sequencing, TCR beta CDR3 regions were amplified from RNA transcripts. A first-round RT-PCR used HTBI primers with the Qiagen OneStep RT-PCR kit, followed by a second-round multiplex PCR, size selection and purification. Libraries were sequenced paired-end with 100 bp reads on an Illumina HiSeq2000. From the authors' description of their analysis: SOAPnuke was used to process the reads, throwing out any read that had adapters, had uncalled bases, had a mean Phred below 15, or lacked an exact constant-primer or identifier match. COPE v1.2.5 was used to merge the high-quality paired reads. Clonotypes were defined as unique nucleotide sequences and were aligned to IMGT TRB V, D and J references using MiTCR v1.1. Analysis was restricted to V-J combinations with a frequency above 0.0001, which covered 99.2% of repertoires. A TCR clonal expansion and chaos score per V-J combination was defined as the ratio of F50 clonal expansion to chaos observed in the TCRdist matrix. Welch's t-statistics and random forest were used to reduce the features to some 13 V-J combinations, which were then used as input to a naive Bayes classifier. The Morisita-Horn index was used to measure how similar the thyroid and blood repertoires were. TCRdb ran its own pipeline on the public reads, namely fastp trimming at Q25 and MiXCR clone calling, and kept in-frame beta chains. Every entry covers one CDR3 protein and lists the most common genes and DNA from its rows. These V and J calls rely on TCRdb rather than the paper's analysis. The sample table records over a million distinct CDR3 sequences; approximately 35% of these occur just once. The top ten constitute 11% of the sample.

Hyperthyroidism patients were newly diagnosed, with disease duration under 2 months, and aged 18 to 65 years. Patients with other autoimmune diseases, uncontrolled infections, pregnancy or lactation were excluded. Clinical symptoms, serum thyroxine, TRAb, thyroid ultrasound and orbital computed tomography formed the basis of the diagnosis. Trizol reagent was used to extract the total RNA, and its quality was then checked on an Agilent 2100 Bioanalyzer. Material: peripheral blood or thyroid tissue (not recorded which). This TCR came from an adult man with Graves' hyperthyroidism. The sequence is built from TRBV5-1 and TRBJ1-4; TRBD1 fits 7 bases in the junction. The CDR3 region: CASSGGTVNNEKLFF. The DNA sequence reads TGCGCCAGCAGCGGCGGGACAGTCAATAATGAAAAACTGTTTTTT.